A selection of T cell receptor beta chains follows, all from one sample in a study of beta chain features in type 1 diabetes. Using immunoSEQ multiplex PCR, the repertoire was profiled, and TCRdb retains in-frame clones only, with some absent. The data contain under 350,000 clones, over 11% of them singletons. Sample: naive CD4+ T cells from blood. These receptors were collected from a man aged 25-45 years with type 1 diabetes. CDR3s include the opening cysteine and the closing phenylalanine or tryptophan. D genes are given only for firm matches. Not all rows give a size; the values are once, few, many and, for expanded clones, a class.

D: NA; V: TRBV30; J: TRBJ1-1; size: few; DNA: TGTGCCTGGCAACCCCGACAGACTGAAGCTTTCTTT; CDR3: CAWQPRQTEAFF
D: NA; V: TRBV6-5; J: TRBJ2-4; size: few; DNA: TGTGCCAGCAGTTACGGACTAGCCAAAAACATTCAGTACTTC; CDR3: CASSYGLAKNIQYF
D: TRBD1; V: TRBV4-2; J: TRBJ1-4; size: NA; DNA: TGTGCCAGCAGCCAAGCAGGGGGCTACGATGAAAAACTGTTTTTT; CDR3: CASSQAGGYDEKLFF
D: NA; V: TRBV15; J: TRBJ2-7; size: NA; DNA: TGTGCCACCAGCAGTCGAGAGCGGGCCACCTACGAGCAGTACTTC; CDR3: CATSSRERATYEQYF
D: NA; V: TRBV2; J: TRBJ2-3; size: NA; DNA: TGTGCCAGCAGATCCTTCGACATTCCGCAGTATTTT; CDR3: CASRSFDIPQYF
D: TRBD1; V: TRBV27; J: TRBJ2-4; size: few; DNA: TGTGCCAGCAGTTCCCGGGACAGGGGCAGAAACATTCAGTACTTC; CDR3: CASSSRDRGRNIQYF
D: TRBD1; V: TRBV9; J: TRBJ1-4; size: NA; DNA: TGTGCCAGCAGCGTAGCACCGGGACAGGGGAATGAAAAACTGTTTTTT; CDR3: CASSVAPGQGNEKLFF
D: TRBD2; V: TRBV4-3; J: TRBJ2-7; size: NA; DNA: TGCGCCAGCAGCCAAGATTCGCCTAGCGGGAGGGTCCACGAGCAGTACTTC; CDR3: CASSQDSPSGRVHEQYF
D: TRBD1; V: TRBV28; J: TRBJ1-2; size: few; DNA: TGTGCCAGCAGGACCGACAGGGACTATGGCTACACCTTC; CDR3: CASRTDRDYGYTF
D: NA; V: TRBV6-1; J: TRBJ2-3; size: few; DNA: TGTGCCAGCAGTGAAGGAGGAGGGGTGGATACGCAGTATTTT; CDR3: CASSEGGGVDTQYF
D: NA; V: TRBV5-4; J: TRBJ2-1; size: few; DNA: TGTGCCAGCAGCCGGGAGATTTTGGGGTCTGATGAGCAGTTCTTC; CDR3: CASSREILGSDEQFF
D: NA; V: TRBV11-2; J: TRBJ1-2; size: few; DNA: TGTGCCAGCAGCTCCCTGCAAGGCGGCTATGGCTACACCTTC; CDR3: CASSSLQGGYGYTF
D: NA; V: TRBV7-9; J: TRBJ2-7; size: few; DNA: TGTGCCAGCAGTTTCGCCTACGAGCAGTACTTC; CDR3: CASSFAYEQYF
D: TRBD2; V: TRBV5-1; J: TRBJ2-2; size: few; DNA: TGCGCCAGCAGCTTGGGGATAGCGGGATTCACCGGGGAGCTGTTTTTT; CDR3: CASSLGIAGFTGELFF